This T cell receptor (beta chain) was obtained from a study of shared clonotypes between healthy human individuals. This CDR3 has 13 residues. Germline CDR1 and CDR2: PRHDT and FYEKMQ (reference sequence). With 4 bases clipped from V and 11 bases from J, the junction kept 6 bases outside the gene matches. Naive-designated CD8 cells lacked CD45RO, were positively enriched for CCR7, and omitted terminally differentiated effector memory CD45RA+ cells. Concerning this clone itself: Its antigen is unidentified.

The test was conducted at deep level. In the study's own analysis: Quality scores were absent from the junction-only immunoSEQ sequences, so filtering differed. Profiled with immunoSEQ multiplex PCR; TCRdb holds only in-frame clones, not every one. V, J and clone size are taken as reported in that table, and D and trimming were inferred from the DNA itself. This table has more than 500,000 clones, 90% to 95% appearing once. Broader study findings: The four-donor shared clonotypes exceeded non-shared clonotypes in generation probability, with non-shared ones scoring lower.

The receptor was derived from a woman in her twenties or thirties in good health. Sequencing used naive CD8+ T cells sorted from blood. The chain couples TRBV13 to TRBJ2-2, with 8 bases matching TRBD1. The CDR3 is CASSSGPGGELFF. CDR3 nucleotide sequence: TGTGCCAGCAGCTCTGGGCCAGGGGGCGAGCTGTTTTTT.